The 21 T cell receptor beta chains reported below all come from one sample, sequenced in a study of blood T cell repertoires in COVID-19 (dated by TCRdb to the early 2020s). The library relied on the immunoSEQ multiplex PCR assay. TCRdb mirrors the immuneACCESS table, restricted to in-frame sequences. Some clones are absent from its copies; in checked studies, under half trace to an unresolved V gene, and the reason for the others is unknown. Across this sample there are 100,000 to 110,000 clones, with under 90% seen only once. The biggest ten clones account for around 13% of the sample. Material: peripheral blood. The receptors come from a human donor in a cohort sampled during active COVID-19.

This chain uses TRBV19 with TRBJ1-2; tentative D call: TRBD1 (6 bases). Deletions cut 3 bases from V and 4 bases from J, with 15 bases between. Germline loops: CDR1 LNHDA, CDR2 SQIVND (reference sequence). This CDR3 contains 15 residues. In DNA, the CDR3 is TGTGCCAGTAGTATCGGTGGAGGACAGCTCTATGGCTACACCTTC. Translation gives CASSIGGGQLYGYTF.

V gene TRBV7-9 combines with J gene TRBJ1-1; TRBD1 matches at 7 bases. Germline lookup yields CDR1 SEHNR and CDR2 FQNEAQ (reference sequence). CDR3 size: 15 residues. The V segment lost 5 bases and the J segment 1 base; nucleotides outside the gene matches: 7. The CDR3 DNA reads as TGTGCCAGCAGCCCCGGACAGGCTTCGAACACTGAAGCTTTCTTT. Amino acids: CASSPGQASNTEAFF.

J is TRBJ2-1 and V is TRBV5-1; 14 bases align to TRBD2. CDR3 length: 15 amino acids. CDR1 and CDR2 (germline): SGHRS, YFSETQ. Trimming cost V 4 bases and J 8 bases; bases outside gene matches: 5. In DNA form, the CDR3 reads TGCGCCAGCAGCACGGGACTAGCGGGAGAGGATGAGCAGTTCTTC. Translated, it gives CASSTGLAGEDEQFF.

This sequence joins TRBV5-8 and TRBJ2-5; D might be TRBD2 (6 bases). This CDR3 is built from 14 residues. Trimming removed 4 bases at V and 6 bases at J, with 16 bases between. Germline V CDR1 and CDR2: SGHTS, YDEGEE. CDR3 loop: CASSLATAPKTQYF. DNA of the CDR3: TGTGCCAGCAGCCTAGCGACAGCCCCCAAGACCCAGTACTTC.

The chain recombines TRBV21-1 with TRBJ2-3; the table's D call, TRBD1, was not checked against the DNA. TRBV21-1 is termed a pseudogene. This CDR3 contains 19 residues. The CDR3 region has the DNA TGTGCCAGCAGCAAAGCGCCACGGACAGGGAATAGAGAAGCAGATACGCAGTATTTT. It is translated as CASSKAPRTGNREADTQYF.

This clone was seen a handful of times. The J gene is TRBJ1-2, the V gene TRBV12-3 or TRBV12-4; D remains unclear. V was trimmed by 1 base and J by 10 bases, leaving 7 bases between them. The CDR3 runs to 11 residues. The chain's CDR3 is CASSLGGNYTF. As DNA, the CDR3 is TGTGCCAGCAGTTTAGGAGGAAACTACACCTTC.

The J gene is TRBJ2-5, the V gene TRBV4-3; tentative D call: TRBD2 (7 bases). This CDR3 region has 14 residues. Germline V gene sequence: CDR1 LGHNA, CDR2 YSLEER. V was shortened by 1 base and J by 4 bases, with 10 bases between the two germline ends. CDR3 sequence (DNA): TGCGCCAGCAGCCAAGTGGGGGGGGCAGAGACCCAGTACTTC. It encodes CASSQVGGAETQYF.

This clone was counted a single time. V usage is TRBV25-1 and J usage is TRBJ1-4; no definite D call. The CDR3 length is 16 residues. With 11 bases removed from V and 2 bases from J, the gap between germline ends came to 21 bases. Looked up from germline, CDR1 is MGHDK and CDR2 is SYGVNS. The CDR3 is CAFITRGGITNEKLFF. CDR3 coding DNA: TGTGCCTTTATCACTAGAGGCGGGATCACTAATGAAAAACTGTTTTTT.

This chain uses TRBV7-2 with TRBJ2-2; TRBD1 might be the D (6 bases). This CDR3 spans 13 amino acids. Germline CDR1 and CDR2: SGHTA and FQGNSA. V was clipped by 5 bases and J by 7 bases, with 11 bases between them. The CDR3 is CASSVQGLGELFF. DNA for the CDR3: TGTGCCAGCAGCGTACAGGGTCTCGGGGAGCTGTTTTTT. Full variable domain (rest looked up from reference TRBV7-2 and TRBJ2-2): GAGVSQSPSNKVTEKGKDVELRCDPISGHTALYWYRQSLGQGLEFLIYFQGNSAPDKSGLPSDRFSAERTGGSVSTLTIQRTQQEDSAVYLCASSVQGLGELFFGEGSRLTVL.

The J gene is TRBJ1-5, the V gene TRBV15; 8 bases map to TRBD1. The CDR3 runs to 15 residues. The germline gives CDR1 LNHNV, CDR2 YYDKDF (reference sequence). Germline trimming cut 3 bases from V and 6 bases from J; bases unmatched to any gene: 7. CDR3 sequence: CATSRSGQGGQPQHF. In DNA form, the CDR3 reads TGTGCCACCAGCAGGAGTGGACAGGGCGGTCAGCCCCAGCATTTT.

This sequence joins TRBV5-4 and TRBJ1-2, with TRBD1 matching over 7 bases. The J segment lost 4 bases and the V segment lost 0 bases, leaving 6 bases of the junction unmatched. Germline V gene data show CDR1 as SGHNT and CDR2 as YYREEE (reference sequence). The CDR3 contains 15 residues. The chain's CDR3 is CASSLAVAGGYGYTF. Written as DNA, the CDR3 is TGTGCCAGCAGCTTGGCCGTGGCAGGGGGCTATGGCTACACCTTC.

The chain carries TRBV6-5 and TRBJ1-3, with 7 bases that match TRBD1. V shed 6 bases, J shed 0 bases, and the junction held 5 bases outside the gene matches. This CDR3 has 15 amino acids. Germline lookup yields CDR1 MNHEY and CDR2 SVGAGI. The CDR3 bases are TGTGCCAGCAGCGAGGGACAGAACTCTGGAAACACCATATATTTT. It encodes CASSEGQNSGNTIYF.

This chain uses TRBV6-6 with TRBJ2-3; D is perhaps TRBD2 (6 bases). CDR3 length: 12 residues. CDR1 MNHNY and CDR2 SVGAGI come from the germline V gene (reference sequence). With 0 bases removed from V and 14 bases from J, the gap between germline ends came to 12 bases. The DNA for the CDR3 is TGTGCCAGCAGTTACTCCAGCGGGTTATGGTATTTT. Translating gives CASSYSSGLWYF.

The gene calls are TRBV5-1 and TRBJ2-5, with a possible D match to TRBD2 (6 bases). CDR1 is SGHRS and CDR2 is YFSETQ in the germline V gene. Trimming removed 0 bases from V and 4 bases from J, with 16 bases in between. CDR3 size: 16 residues. This chain's CDR3 is CASSLASGGQGETQYF. The CDR3 nucleotides read TGCGCCAGCAGCTTGGCGTCCGGGGGTCAGGGAGAGACCCAGTACTTC. Drawing the rest from reference TRBV5-1 and TRBJ2-5, the complete variable domain is KAGVTQTPRYLIKTRGQQVTLSCSPISGHRSVSWYQQTPGQGLQFLFEYFSETQRNKGNFPGRFSGRQFSNSRSEMNVSTLELGDSALYLCASSLASGGQGETQYFGPGTRLLVL.

The chain links TRBV6-2 or TRBV6-3 to TRBJ2-7; D possibly corresponds to TRBD2 (5 bases). CDR1 and CDR2 (germline): MNHEY, SVGEGT. The CDR3 is 14 residues long. V shed 5 bases and J shed 3 bases, with 14 bases lying between them. The CDR3, as DNA: TGTGCCAGCAGTCCGCTGCCCAGCGGCTACGAGCAGTACTTC. Translating it yields CASSPLPSGYEQYF.

The chain employs TRBV10-1 and TRBJ1-2; D is undetermined. V lost 3 bases, J lost 4 bases, and 6 bases lay in between. Germline V CDR1 and CDR2: WNHNN, SYGVQD (reference sequence). The CDR3 sequence is 12 residues long. The CDR3, as DNA: TGCGCCAGCAGTGATTACAGCTATGGCTACACCTTC. This encodes CASSDYSYGYTF.

The chain uses TRBV11-3 and TRBJ2-2; 10 positions agree with TRBD1. V lost 4 bases and J lost 7; bases outside the gene matches: 12. Germline CDR1 and CDR2: SGHNT and YENEEA. The CDR3 contains 17 residues. CDR3 in amino acids: CASSSQRGDRGYGELFF. The CDR3 DNA reads TGTGCCAGCAGCTCTCAAAGGGGGGACAGGGGTTACGGGGAGCTGTTTTTT.

J is TRBJ1-5 and V is TRBV6-2 or TRBV6-3; a weak D match, TRBD1 (5 bases). CDR3 length: 13 amino acids. The germline V gene encodes CDR1 MNHEY and CDR2 SVGEGT. The germline V and J ends were trimmed by 6 bases and 1 base, with 7 bases remaining between them. In DNA, the CDR3 is TGTGCCAGCAGCGGGGGGAGCAATCAGCCCCAGCATTTT. Encoded protein: CASSGGSNQPQHF.

The chain links TRBV3-1 (or the pseudogene TRBV3-2) to TRBJ2-5, with D uncertain. The ends were cut back, 0 bases at V and 7 bases at J, with 9 bases in the middle. This CDR3 contains 13 residues. The germline V gene encodes CDR1 LGHDT and CDR2 YNNKEL (reference sequence). CDR3 residues: CASSQDVRSTQYF. CDR3 in DNA: TGTGCCAGCAGCCAAGACGTCCGGTCGACCCAGTACTTC.

This clone was seen more than once but under ten times. This sequence joins TRBV4-1 and TRBJ1-6; D remains unclear. The ends were cut back, 0 bases at V and 4 bases at J, with 19 bases in the middle. Germline CDR1 and CDR2: MGHRA and YSYEKL. This CDR3 has 19 residues. DNA of the CDR3: TGCGCCAGCAGCCAAGAAATGCAGGACGGGATGGGTTATAATTCACCCCTCCACTTT. Translated, it gives CASSQEMQDGMGYNSPLHF.

The count of this clone is one. The chain links TRBV6-5 to TRBJ2-3; tentatively, D is TRBD1 (5 bases). V lost 10 bases and J 8 bases, leaving 16 bases between the germline ends. CDR1 and CDR2 (germline): MNHEY, SVGAGI. The CDR3 totals 12 residues. This CDR3 reads CATLARGGTQYF. As DNA, the CDR3 is TGTGCCACCTTAGCTAGGGGCGGTACGCAGTATTTT.